This T cell receptor beta chain emerged from a study of CD4+ T cells in melanoma. Using immunoSEQ multiplex PCR, the repertoire was profiled, and TCRdb retains in-frame clones only, with some absent. The sample consists of approximately 12,000 clones, 67% of them appearing once. The CDR3 extends over 18 amino acids. The V end was cut by 1 base, the J end by 2 bases, with 15 bases between. Germline V gene sequence: CDR1 LGHNT, CDR2 FRNRAP. What was sequenced was cells from a culture (not recorded whether cultured in vitro). This chain connects TRBV12-5 to TRBJ2-6; D may be TRBD1 or TRBD2 (7 bases each). This clonotype originated in a human donor with melanoma. Here the CDR3 DNA reads TGTGCTAGTGGTTTGGCTACAGGGAGGGGGCCTGGGGCCAACGTCCTGACTTTC. It yields the protein CASGLATGRGPGANVLTF.